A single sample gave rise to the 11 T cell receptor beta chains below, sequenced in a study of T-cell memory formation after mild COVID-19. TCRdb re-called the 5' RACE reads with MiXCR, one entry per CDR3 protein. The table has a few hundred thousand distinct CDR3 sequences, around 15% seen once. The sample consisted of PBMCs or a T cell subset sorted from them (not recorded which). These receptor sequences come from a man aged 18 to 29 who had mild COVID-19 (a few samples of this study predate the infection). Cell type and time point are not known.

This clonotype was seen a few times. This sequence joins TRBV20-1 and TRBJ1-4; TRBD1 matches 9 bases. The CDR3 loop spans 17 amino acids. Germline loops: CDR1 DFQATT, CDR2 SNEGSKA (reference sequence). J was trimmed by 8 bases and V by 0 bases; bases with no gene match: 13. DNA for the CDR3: TGCAGTGCTAGAGATGGGACAGGGAGCGGAGGGGGGGAAAAACTGTTTTTT. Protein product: CSARDGTGSGGGEKLFF.

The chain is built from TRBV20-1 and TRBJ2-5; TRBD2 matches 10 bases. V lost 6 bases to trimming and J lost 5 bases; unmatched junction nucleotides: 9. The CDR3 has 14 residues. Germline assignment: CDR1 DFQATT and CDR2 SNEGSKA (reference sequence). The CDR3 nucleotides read TGCAGTGCGAAAGGGCTAGCGGGGGAGGAGACCCAGTACTTC. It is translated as CSAKGLAGEETQYF.

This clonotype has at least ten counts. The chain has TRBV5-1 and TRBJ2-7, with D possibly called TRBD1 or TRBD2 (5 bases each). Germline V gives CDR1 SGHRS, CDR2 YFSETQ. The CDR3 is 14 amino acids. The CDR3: CASSYDGTSYEKYV. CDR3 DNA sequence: TGCGCCAGCAGCTATGACGGGACCTCCTACGAGAAGTACGTC.

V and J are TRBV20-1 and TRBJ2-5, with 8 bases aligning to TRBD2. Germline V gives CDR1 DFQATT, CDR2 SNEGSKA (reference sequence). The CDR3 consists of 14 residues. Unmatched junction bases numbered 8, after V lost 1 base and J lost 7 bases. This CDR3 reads CSARVDGGAGTQYF. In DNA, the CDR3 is TGCAGTGCTAGAGTCGACGGGGGGGCCGGGACCCAGTACTTC.

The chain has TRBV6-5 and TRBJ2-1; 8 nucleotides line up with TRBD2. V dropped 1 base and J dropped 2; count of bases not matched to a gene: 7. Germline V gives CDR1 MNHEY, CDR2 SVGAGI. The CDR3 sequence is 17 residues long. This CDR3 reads CASSYWRGEHTYNEQFF. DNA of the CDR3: TGTGCCAGCAGTTACTGGCGGGGGGAACACACCTACAATGAGCAGTTCTTC.

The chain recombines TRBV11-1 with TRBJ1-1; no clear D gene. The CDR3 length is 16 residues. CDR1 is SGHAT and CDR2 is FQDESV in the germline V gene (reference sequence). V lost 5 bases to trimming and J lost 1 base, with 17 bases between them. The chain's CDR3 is CASSPPRPSKNTEAFF. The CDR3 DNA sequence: TGTGCCAGCAGCCCACCTAGGCCCTCGAAGAACACTGAAGCTTTCTTT.

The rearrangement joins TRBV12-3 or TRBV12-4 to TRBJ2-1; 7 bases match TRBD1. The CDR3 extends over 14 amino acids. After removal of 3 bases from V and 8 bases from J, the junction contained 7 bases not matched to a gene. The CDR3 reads CASSLRQGTHEQFF. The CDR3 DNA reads TGTGCCAGCAGTTTGAGACAGGGAACCCATGAGCAGTTCTTC.

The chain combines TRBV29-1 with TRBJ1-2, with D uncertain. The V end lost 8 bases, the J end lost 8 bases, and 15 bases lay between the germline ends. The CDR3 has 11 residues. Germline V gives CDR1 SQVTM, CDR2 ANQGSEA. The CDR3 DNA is TGCAGCATCCCCCATCGAGGAGGCTACACCTTC. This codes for CSIPHRGGYTF. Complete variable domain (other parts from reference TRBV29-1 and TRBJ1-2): SAVISQKPSRDICQRGTSLTIQCQVDSQVTMMFWYRQQPGQSLTLIATANQGSEATYESGFVIDKFPISRPNLTFSTLTVSNMSPEDSSIYLCSIPHRGGYTFGSGTRLTVV.

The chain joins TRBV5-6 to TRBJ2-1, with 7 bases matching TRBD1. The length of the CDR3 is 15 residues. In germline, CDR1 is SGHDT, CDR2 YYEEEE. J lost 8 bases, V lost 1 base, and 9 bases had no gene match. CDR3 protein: CASSLRGPRTDEQFF. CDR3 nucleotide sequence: TGTGCCAGCAGCTTGAGGGGGCCCCGGACGGATGAGCAGTTCTTC.

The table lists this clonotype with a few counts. The CDR3 protein is CASSFWKGETQYF. Written as DNA, the CDR3 is TGTGCCAGCAGTTTTTGGAAAGGAGAGACCCAGTACTTC. The chain joins TRBV12-3 or TRBV12-4 to TRBJ2-5; D remains ambiguous. The V end was cut by 3 bases, the J end by 4 bases, with 9 bases between. CDR3 length equals 13 residues.

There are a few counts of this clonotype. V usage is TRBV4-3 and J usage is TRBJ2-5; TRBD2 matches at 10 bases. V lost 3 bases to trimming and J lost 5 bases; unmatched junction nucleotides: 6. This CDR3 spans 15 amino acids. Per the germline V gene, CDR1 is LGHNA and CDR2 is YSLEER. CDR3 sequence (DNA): TGCGCCAGCAGCCAGCAGCGGGGGGGCCAGGAGACCCAGTACTTC. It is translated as CASSQQRGGQETQYF.